These 24 T cell receptor beta chains share one sample of origin, sequenced in a study of T cell clonality in common variable immunodeficiency. Findings and limits, study-wide: Common variable immunodeficiency TCR beta sequences reportedly had fewer deletions and N-nucleotide insertions.

The assay was immunoSEQ multiplex PCR, and TCRdb's table has in-frame clones only and misses some. Listed for the sample are about 20,000 clones, none seen a single time. No antigens are known for them. Source material: peripheral blood mononuclear cells. These receptors all come from a human donor with common variable immunodeficiency.

Remarks on this clone: The read gets to within 3 residues of the CDR3 end, and the germline J gene fills in the rest. The chain joins TRBV19 to TRBJ1-5, with 8 bases aligning to TRBD1. The V gene's germline CDR1 is LNHDA and CDR2 SQIVND (reference sequence). Trimming took 11 bases from V and 6 from J; bases not matched to a gene: 12. The CDR3 has 14 amino acids. The sequenced part of the CDR3 DNA is TGTGCCTCCGGGGGTACAGGGGGGCCTCAGCCC. Its protein product is CASGGTGGPQP. The CDR3 in full is CASGGTGGPQPQHF.

A note on this clone: The CDR3 extends 3 residues past the end of the read, so its final part is completed from the germline J gene. The rearrangement links TRBV6-1 to TRBJ2-5; D may be TRBD1 (5 bases). V was trimmed by 4 bases and J by 7 bases, leaving 10 bases between them. CDR1 MNHNS and CDR2 SASEGT come from the germline V gene. This CDR3 region has 12 residues. The CDR3 region is CASSAGLGTQYF. CDR3 DNA (partial): TGTGCCAGCAGTGCAGGGCTCGGGACC.

Worth noting for this clone: The CDR3 end is not reached by the read, which stops 3 residues before it; the germline J gene fills it in. V usage is TRBV7-6 and J usage is TRBJ2-3, with D possibly matching TRBD2 (6 bases). The CDR3 covers 18 residues. The germline V and J ends were trimmed by 5 bases and 5 bases, with 26 bases remaining between them. The germline CDR1 and CDR2 sequences are SGHVS and FNYEAQ. Incomplete CDR3 DNA: TGTGCCAGCAGCGTCAGAGCTCTAGCGAAGCCCCGGGGAGATACG. Residues: CASSVRALAKPRGDT. In full, the CDR3 is CASSVRALAKPRGDTQYF.

As for this clone: The read comes to an end 3 residues before the CDR3 does, leaving the germline J gene to fill in the end. The rearrangement uses TRBV18 and TRBJ2-5; the match to TRBD2 covers 7 bases. Germline V gene lookup returns CDR1 KGHSH and CDR2 LQKENI. This CDR3 is 14 amino acids long. The J segment lost 2 bases and the V segment lost 2 bases, leaving 2 bases of the junction unmatched. CDR3 DNA (partial): TGTGCCAGCTCACCAGGGACTACACAAGAGACC. Residues: CASSPGTTQET. The entire CDR3 is CASSPGTTQETQYF.

As to this clone: With the read ending 3 residues before the CDR3 end, the germline J gene is used to fill in that end. The rearrangement links TRBV18 to TRBJ2-7; TRBD2 might be the D (6 bases). V was clipped by 3 bases and J by 6 bases, with 18 bases between them. CDR3 length equals 15 residues. Germline assignment: CDR1 KGHSH and CDR2 LQKENI. The covered CDR3 bases are TGTGCCAGCTCACCGAATAGCGGAGGGGTCGGCGAG. Translated: CASSPNSGGVGE. The full CDR3 reads CASSPNSGGVGEQYF.

The CDR3 sequence is CASSPQQGSQETQYF. CDR3 DNA (partial): TGTGCCAGCTCACCACAGCAGGGGTCGCAAGAGACC. This sequence joins TRBV18 and TRBJ2-5; the D gene is possibly TRBD1 (6 bases). The read ends 3 residues before the CDR3 terminus; that terminus is restored from the germline J gene. Germline V lookup: CDR1 KGHSH, CDR2 LQKENI. The CDR3 covers 15 residues. Trimming took 1 base from V and 2 from J, leaving 11 bases between them.

With respect to this clone: From the germline J gene comes the end of the CDR3, since the read stops 3 residues before it. The rearrangement links TRBV19 to TRBJ1-2; 7 bases agree with TRBD1. The J segment lost 4 bases and the V segment lost 4 bases, leaving 9 bases of the junction unmatched. This CDR3 comprises 15 residues. Germline V gene sequence: CDR1 LNHDA, CDR2 SQIVND (reference sequence). The CDR3 is CASSNRDSGPYGYTF. The CDR3 DNA, read in part, is TGTGCCAGTAGTAACCGGGACAGCGGTCCCTATGGC.

Comments on this clone: The CDR3 extends 3 residues past the end of the read, so its final part is completed from the germline J gene. The chain recombines TRBV19 with TRBJ2-7; 14 bases agree with TRBD2. V gave up 6 bases and J gave up 2 bases; unmatched junction bases: 15. This CDR3 region has 19 residues. The germline V gene has CDR1 LNHDA and CDR2 SQIVND (reference sequence). The CDR3 region is CASSPTGTSGSFGTYEQYF. The covered CDR3 bases are TGTGCCAGTAGCCCAACCGGGACTAGCGGGAGTTTTGGGACCTACGAG.

Concerning this clone itself: The read finishes 3 residues shy of the CDR3 end, and the germline J gene is used to complete it. V usage is TRBV29-1 and J usage is TRBJ2-7, with a possible D match to TRBD1 (6 bases). The CDR3 is 13 amino acids. Germline V lookup: CDR1 SQVTM, CDR2 ANQGSEA. V shed 3 bases and J shed 6 bases, with 15 bases lying between them. The part of the CDR3 DNA that was read is TGCAGCGTTGAGGGGGACATACTGACCGAG. As protein: CSVEGDILTE. The CDR3, in full, reads CSVEGDILTEQYF.

With respect to this clone: Sequencing ends 3 residues short of the CDR3 end; the germline J gene provides the rest. The gene calls are TRBV7-9 and TRBJ2-7; weak D call: TRBD1 (6 bases). Germline-derived CDR1 and CDR2 are SEHNR and FQNEAQ (reference sequence). Between the trimmed V and J ends, which lost 5 bases and 5 bases, there was a span of 19 bases. This CDR3 has 15 amino acids. The covered CDR3 bases are TGTGCCAGCAGCACCACCGGAACAGGGCGACACGAG. Amino acids: CASSTTGTGRHE. The CDR3 as a whole reads CASSTTGTGRHEQYF.

This clone has more than one count but fewer than ten. The observed sequence ends 3 residues before the CDR3 terminus, with the missing tail filled in from the germline J gene. The V and J genes are TRBV19 and TRBJ1-5; TRBD1 matches at 9 bases. This CDR3 region has 13 residues. In germline, CDR1 is LNHDA, CDR2 SQIVND (reference sequence). V shed 8 bases and J 3 bases; nucleotides not matched to a gene: 2. The CDR3 bases that were read are TGTGCCAGTCGGACAGGGGCCAATCAGCCC. Protein: CASRTGANQP. The entire CDR3 reads CASRTGANQPQHF.

As to this clone: The CDR3 extends 3 residues past the end of the read, so its final part is completed from the germline J gene. The chain is built from TRBV5-1 and TRBJ2-5; 7 positions agree with TRBD2. The V gene's germline CDR1 is SGHRS and CDR2 YFSETQ. J gave up 1 base and V 2 bases, and 2 bases lay outside the gene matches. This CDR3 has 14 residues. Incomplete CDR3 DNA: TGCGCCAGCAGCTTTGGCGGGGGCCAAGAGACC. Its translation is CASSFGGGQET. From start to end, the CDR3 is CASSFGGGQETQYF.

A few counts support this clone. The read terminates 3 residues ahead of where the CDR3 ends, so the germline J gene completes it. The rearrangement uses TRBV11-2 and TRBJ2-3, with 9 bases matching TRBD2. The CDR3 covers 15 residues. The trim removed 6 bases at V and 7 bases at J, leaving 11 bases unmatched. Germline CDR1 reads SGHAT; CDR2 reads FQNNGV. CDR3 amino acids: CASRTPGLALNTQYF. The sequenced part of the CDR3 DNA is TGTGCCAGCAGGACGCCGGGACTAGCTTTAAATACG.

This clone showed up many times. The missing CDR3 end, 3 residues past where the read stops, is filled in from the germline J gene. The chain recombines TRBV6-2 or TRBV6-3 with TRBJ2-2; D might be TRBD1 (6 bases). Germline V gene lookup returns CDR1 MNHEY and CDR2 SVGEGT. The CDR3 is 14 residues long. V shed 5 bases and J shed 6 bases, with 13 bases lying between them. The part of the CDR3 DNA that was read is TGTGCCAGCAGTCCGGGGACACCCTCCGGGGAG. Protein sequence: CASSPGTPSGE. The entire CDR3 is CASSPGTPSGELFF.

This clone came up a few times. The read ends 3 residues shy of where the CDR3 ends; the end is completed using the germline J gene. The chain has TRBV7-2 and TRBJ2-1; TRBD1 aligns across 8 bases. The V segment lost 5 bases and the J segment 2 bases; nucleotides outside the gene matches: 5. CDR3 length: 15 amino acids. In germline, CDR1 is SGHTA, CDR2 FQGNSA. The CDR3 region is CASSRDRGAYNEQFF. The covered CDR3 bases are TGTGCCAGCAGCCGAGACAGGGGAGCCTACAATGAG.

A few counts support this clone. The CDR3 end is not reached by the read, which stops 3 residues before it; the germline J gene fills it in. V is TRBV18 and J is TRBJ2-6; D gene unclear. There are 18 residues in the CDR3. Germline V lookup: CDR1 KGHSH, CDR2 LQKENI. The ends were cut back, 2 bases at V and 4 bases at J, with 18 bases in the middle. Incomplete CDR3 DNA: TGTGCCAGCTCACCATTGGTGATAGGAGTCGGGGGGGCCAACGTC. It yields the protein CASSPLVIGVGGANV. From start to end, the CDR3 is CASSPLVIGVGGANVLTF.

By share, this clone counts as medium-sized. The CDR3 end falls 3 residues outside the read, so it is completed with the germline J gene. The chain has TRBV10-3 and TRBJ2-3; 7 positions match TRBD1. Looked up from germline, CDR1 is ENHRY and CDR2 is SYGVKD. V gave up 2 bases and J gave up 5 bases; unmatched junction bases: 10. The CDR3 length is 16 residues. This CDR3 reads CAISEGERGQRDTQYF. Partial CDR3 DNA: TGTGCCATCAGTGAGGGGGAGAGGGGGCAGCGAGATACG.

The sequenced part of the CDR3 DNA is TGTGCCAGTAGCCTACAGACTAGCGGGTTATCCTACAATGAG. Its translation: CASSLQTSGLSYNE. The entire CDR3 protein is CASSLQTSGLSYNEQFF. This chain uses TRBV19 with TRBJ2-1, with 10 positions matching TRBD2. With the read ending 3 residues before the CDR3 end, the germline J gene is used to fill in that end. With V trimmed by 6 bases and J by 1 base, 9 bases remained unmatched. Germline assignment: CDR1 LNHDA and CDR2 SQIVND (reference sequence). This CDR3 contains 17 residues.

As for this clone: Read coverage stops 3 residues before the CDR3 terminus; the germline J gene supplies the remainder. Other DNA sequences from this sample encode an identical CDR3 as well. J is TRBJ2-7 and V is TRBV7-9; D is perhaps TRBD1 (6 bases). CDR1 SEHNR and CDR2 FQNEAQ come from the germline V gene (reference sequence). The V gene lost 5 bases and the J gene lost 4 bases, with 9 bases spanning the gap. This CDR3 region has 12 residues. CDR3 DNA, as far as it was read: TGTGCCAGCAGCCTACAGGGATACGAG. It yields the protein CASSLQGYE. The full CDR3 reads CASSLQGYEQYF.

With regard to this clone: The read halts 3 residues ahead of the CDR3 end, with the missing end drawn from the germline J gene. The chain combines TRBV19 with TRBJ2-2; D unresolved. The CDR3 contains 15 residues. The germline CDR1 and CDR2 sequences are LNHDA and SQIVND (reference sequence). V was pared by 5 bases and J by 5 bases, with 15 bases between. This CDR3 reads CASSALDLVTGELFF. The sequenced part of the CDR3 DNA is TGTGCCAGTAGTGCCCTCGACTTGGTAACCGGGGAG.

CDR3 bases read: TGTGCCAGCAGTGGGTCCGGGTCCTACACTGAA. It codes for CASSGSGSYTE. The entire CDR3 is CASSGSGSYTEAFF. The chain carries TRBV6-1 and TRBJ1-1; no definite D call. The sequence runs out 3 residues before the end of the CDR3; the remainder is reconstructed from the germline J gene. The CDR3 is 14 residues long. The V end lost 4 bases, the J end lost 3 bases, and 12 bases lay between the germline ends. The germline V gene encodes CDR1 MNHNS and CDR2 SASEGT.

Notes on this clone: The read terminates 3 residues before the CDR3 end, so the remaining end is supplied by the germline J gene. The V and J genes are TRBV19 and TRBJ2-1, with 8 bases identical to TRBD1. The CDR3 is 16 residues long. The V gene's germline CDR1 is LNHDA and CDR2 SQIVND (reference sequence). Germline trimming cut 5 bases from V and 7 bases from J; bases unmatched to any gene: 13. The CDR3 bases that were read are TGTGCCAGTAGTGTACGGACAGGGCTTGTAGTAAATGAG. This sequence encodes CASSVRTGLVVNE. The entire CDR3 protein reads CASSVRTGLVVNEQFF.

Only a few counts were recorded for this clone. The read terminates 3 residues ahead of where the CDR3 ends, so the germline J gene completes it. The chain has TRBV19 and TRBJ1-2, with TRBD1 as a possible D gene (6 bases). Trimming pared 10 bases from V and 4 bases from J, leaving 13 bases between. The CDR3 is 12 amino acids. CDR1 is LNHDA, CDR2 SQIVND, per germline (reference sequence). The part of the CDR3 DNA that was read is TGTGCCACAAGGACAGCTCCCTATGGC. Protein product: CATRTAPYG. The full CDR3 sequence reads CATRTAPYGYTF.

Notes on this clone: The read falls 3 residues short of the CDR3 end, and the missing part is taken from the germline J gene. This chain connects TRBV19 to TRBJ2-1; TRBD2 matches 7 bases. The J segment lost 0 bases and the V segment lost 5 bases, leaving 7 bases of the junction unmatched. The CDR3 is 16 residues long. Germline V gives CDR1 LNHDA, CDR2 SQIVND (reference sequence). This CDR3 is CASSHTGGSSYNEQFF. The DNA read from the CDR3 is TGTGCCAGTAGTCACACGGGGGGAAGCTCCTACAATGAG.